The 27 T cell receptor beta chains below come from one sample, sequenced in a study of blood T cells in healthy people across ages. For the second PCR, which ran for about 6 to 11 cycles, a sample-barcoded 5' primer and a J-beta primer mix were used. Using its own MiXCR run on the 5' RACE reads, TCRdb lists one record per CDR3 protein. Altogether about 1.8 million distinct CDR3 sequences are present, 49% being singletons, with the ten largest covering approximately 2%. The material sequenced was blood. The receptors were sampled from a woman aged 40 to 50 in good health.

The chain is built from TRBV5-1 and TRBJ1-2, with a possible D match to TRBD1 (5 bases). The V end lost 4 bases, the J end lost 8 bases, and 15 bases lay between the germline ends. This CDR3 contains 13 residues. CDR1 SGHRS and CDR2 YFSETQ come from the germline V gene. For the CDR3, the DNA is TGCGCCAGCAGCGTGGATGAAGGGGACGGCTACACCTTC. Encoded protein: CASSVDEGDGYTF.

This clonotype was observed a few times. This rearrangement joins TRBV10-2 to TRBJ2-7, with D possibly TRBD2 on 6 matching bases. The closer fit of TRBJ2-5 to the DNA end suggests the J call may be wrong. Germline-derived CDR1 and CDR2 are WSHSY and SAAADI. The CDR3 length is 15 residues. The CDR3 nucleotides are TGCGCCAGCAGGTCTATGGGGGGTGAGGGGAAGACCCAGTACTTC. It is translated as CASRSMGGEGKTQYF.

As concerns this clonotype: Compared with germline, one end of the junction differs, possibly owing to a read error. The rearrangement joins TRBV7-2 to TRBJ2-2; possibly TRBD1 or TRBD2 for D (5 bases each). The CDR3 is made up of 13 amino acids. CDR1 and CDR2 from the germline V gene are SGHTA and FQGNSA. The CDR3 DNA is TGTGCCAGCAGGGCGGTCGGGGCCGGGGAGTTGTTTTTT. Its translation: CASRAVGAGELFF.

In its sample, this clonotype was seen a few times. The chain recombines TRBV24-1 with TRBJ2-3; perhaps TRBD2 as D (6 bases). Looked up from germline, CDR1 is KGHDR and CDR2 is SFDVKD. The CDR3 loop spans 17 amino acids. The V end lost 0 bases, the J end lost 1 base, and 13 bases lay between the germline ends. Here the CDR3 DNA reads TGTGCCACCAGTGATTTGCTCCATGGCGGGGGCACAGATACGCAGTATTTT. Protein sequence: CATSDLLHGGGTDTQYF.

This chain connects TRBV27 to TRBJ2-5; D is possibly TRBD1 (6 bases). The CDR3 spans 13 residues. The V and J ends lost 5 bases and 11 bases respectively, with 18 bases between them. Per the germline V gene, CDR1 is MNHEY and CDR2 is SMNVEV (reference sequence). Here the CDR3 reads CASSPHPGVKQYF. The CDR3 region has the DNA TGTGCCAGCAGTCCCCACCCAGGGGTTAAGCAGTACTTC.

The chain joins TRBV15 to TRBJ2-1; D is unresolved. Germline assignment: CDR1 LNHNV and CDR2 YYDKDF (reference sequence). The CDR3 length is 17 residues. V was pared by 3 bases and J by 10 bases, with 25 bases between. The CDR3 protein is CATSRELSELSSYEQFF. The CDR3 coding sequence is TGTGCCACCAGCAGGGAACTTTCAGAACTTTCCTCCTACGAGCAGTTCTTC.

V and J are TRBV4-3 and TRBJ1-2; TRBD1 aligns across 7 bases. The germline gives CDR1 LGHNA, CDR2 YSLEER. The CDR3 length is 15 residues. The junction had 4 bases not matched to a gene; V was cut back by 0 bases and J by 3 bases. The CDR3 loop is CASSQDQQGDYGYTF. The DNA of the CDR3 is TGCGCCAGCAGCCAAGATCAGCAGGGGGACTATGGCTACACCTTC.

Points on this clonotype: One end of the junction does not line up with germline, which may come from a read error. The V and J genes are TRBV6-6 and TRBJ2-5; 7 bases line up with TRBD1. The J call may not be correct, given that the DNA end is closer to TRBJ2-7. Per the germline V gene, CDR1 is MNHNY and CDR2 is SVGAGI (reference sequence). The CDR3 consists of 14 residues. The CDR3 here is CAGRRDRIIYEQYF. In nucleotides, the CDR3 is TGTGCCGGCAGAAGGGACAGAATTATCTACGAGCAGTACTTC.

This clonotype has ten or more counts. The genes are TRBV20-1 and TRBJ2-7; 10 bases are shared with TRBD1. The germline V gene has CDR1 DFQATT and CDR2 SNEGSKA (reference sequence). The CDR3 spans 15 residues. The V gene end was trimmed by 2 bases and the J gene end by 3 bases; junction bases not matched to a gene: 7. CDR3 in amino acids: CSARHRDRGFYEQYF. The CDR3 DNA is TGCAGTGCTAGACACCGGGACAGGGGCTTCTACGAGCAGTACTTC.

This chain joins TRBV5-1 and TRBJ2-1; a possible D gene is TRBD1 (6 bases). This CDR3 spans 15 amino acids. The germline V gene encodes CDR1 SGHRS and CDR2 YFSETQ. Trimming removed 1 base from V and 2 bases from J, with 10 bases in between. CDR3 nucleotide sequence: TGCGCCAGCAGCTTGCTAGGGGACACCTACAATGAGCAGTTCTTC. As protein: CASSLLGDTYNEQFF.

This clonotype was detected only a few times. The chain uses TRBV28 and TRBJ2-7; the D gene is possibly TRBD1 (6 bases). V lost 6 bases and J lost 0, with 15 bases in between. This CDR3 has 15 amino acids. The germline V gene has CDR1 MDHEN and CDR2 SYDVKM. CDR3 DNA sequence: TGTGCCAGCAGCAAAACAGGGATTAGCTCCTACGAGCAGTACTTC. The encoded protein is CASSKTGISSYEQYF.

This chain joins TRBV20-1 and TRBJ1-2; maybe TRBD1 (6 bases). Germline CDR1 reads DFQATT; CDR2 reads SNEGSKA (reference sequence). The CDR3 is 13 amino acids. CDR3 nucleotides: TGCAGCGTTGCCCCAGGGGAGAGCTATGGCTACACCTTC. Residues: CSVAPGESYGYTF.

V gene TRBV6-5 combines with J gene TRBJ2-5; the D gene is possibly TRBD2 (6 bases). Trimming removed 7 bases from V and 5 bases from J, with 14 bases in between. This CDR3 has 13 amino acids. Germline V gene sequence: CDR1 MNHEY, CDR2 SVGAGI. CDR3 region: CASNTGRSETQYF. CDR3 sequence (DNA): TGTGCCAGCAACACCGGGAGATCGGAGACCCAGTACTTC.

The chain joins TRBV10-3 to TRBJ2-3; D is unclear. The germline V gene has CDR1 ENHRY and CDR2 SYGVKD. V lost 0 bases, J lost 9 bases, and 7 bases lay in between. This CDR3 has 12 residues. CDR3 sequence (DNA): TGTGCCATCAGTGAGTCAGGGCAAACGCAGTATTTT. Its protein product is CAISESGQTQYF.

The V call is TRBV7-3, the J call TRBJ2-7; 10 nucleotides agree with TRBD2. Germline values: CDR1 SGHTA, CDR2 FQGTGA. Trimming at V came to 2 bases and at J to 7 bases, leaving 11 bases not matched to a gene. This CDR3 comprises 16 residues. DNA of the CDR3: TGTGCCAGCAGCTTACTGACTAGCGGGTTGGGCAATGAGCAGTACTTC. This sequence encodes CASSLLTSGLGNEQYF.

This chain links TRBV11-2 with TRBJ2-3; D is possibly TRBD2 (5 bases). Germline values: CDR1 SGHAT, CDR2 FQNNGV. The V gene lost 8 bases and the J gene lost 2 bases, with 14 bases spanning the gap. This CDR3 spans 14 amino acids. CDR3 nucleotides: TGTGCCAGCCAAGACTACCCCTCCACAGATACGCAGTATTTT. This sequence encodes CASQDYPSTDTQYF.

There are a few counts of this clonotype. This chain joins TRBV20-1 and TRBJ2-1; D gene unclear. Trimming removed 3 bases from V and 8 bases from J, with 11 bases in between. The CDR3 has 12 residues. Germline CDR1 and CDR2: DFQATT and SNEGSKA (reference sequence). The CDR3 here is CSARTGYDEQFF. Written as DNA, the CDR3 is TGCAGTGCTAGGACGGGTTACGATGAGCAGTTCTTC.

The gene calls are TRBV9 and TRBJ1-1; the D gene is possibly TRBD1 (6 bases). V was pared by 3 bases and J by 3 bases, with 15 bases between. The germline gives CDR1 SGDLS, CDR2 YYNGEE. This CDR3 region has 15 residues. Here the CDR3 DNA reads TGTGCCAGCAGCGCCCAGGACAGTACACACACTGAAGCTTTCTTT. It encodes CASSAQDSTHTEAFF.

The CDR3 loop is CASSLDELRDTQYF. CDR3 in DNA: TGTGCCAGCAGCTTAGACGAGTTAAGGGATACGCAGTATTTT. This sequence joins TRBV11-2 and TRBJ2-3, with D unresolved. Germline CDR1 reads SGHAT; CDR2 reads FQNNGV. The CDR3 consists of 14 residues. Trimming removed 0 bases from V and 6 bases from J, with 10 bases in between.

The rearrangement joins TRBV25-1 to TRBJ1-6; weak D call: TRBD1 (5 bases). The CDR3 is 14 residues long. V was clipped by 6 bases and J by 7 bases, with 13 bases between them. Germline CDR1 and CDR2: MGHDK and SYGVNS. The CDR3 loop is CASRYGAGNSPLHF. The CDR3 DNA reads as TGTGCCAGCAGGTACGGGGCGGGGAATTCACCCCTCCACTTT.

V is TRBV28 and J is TRBJ2-5; 7 bases map to TRBD1. V shed 6 bases and J 0 bases; nucleotides not matched to a gene: 10. Germline V gene data show CDR1 as MDHEN and CDR2 as SYDVKM. The CDR3 has 16 residues. This CDR3 reads CASSVITTGYQETQYF. CDR3 bases: TGTGCCAGCAGCGTTATAACGACAGGGTACCAAGAGACCCAGTACTTC.

This clonotype was detected only a few times. J is TRBJ1-4 and V is TRBV9; 7 nucleotides match TRBD1. V dropped 3 bases and J dropped 0; count of bases not matched to a gene: 14. This CDR3 has 19 residues. Per germline, CDR1 SGDLS and CDR2 YYNGEE. In nucleotides, the CDR3 is TGTGCCAGCAGCGACCACAGGGGAGGGGGCTTTGCAACTAATGAAAAACTGTTTTTT. It specifies CASSDHRGGGFATNEKLFF.

The J gene is TRBJ2-1, the V gene TRBV7-2; 8 bases match TRBD1. Losses at the gene ends were 5 bases for V and 6 bases for J; bases not matched to a gene: 12. This CDR3 is built from 16 residues. Germline-derived CDR1 and CDR2 are SGHTA and FQGNSA. The CDR3 here is CASSARTGRWANEQFF. CDR3 DNA: TGTGCCAGCAGCGCCCGGACAGGGAGATGGGCCAATGAGCAGTTCTTC.

The chain employs TRBV28 and TRBJ1-1, with D possibly being TRBD1 (6 bases). The length of the CDR3 is 15 residues. V lost 3 bases and J 4 bases, leaving 15 bases between the germline ends. Germline V gene data show CDR1 as MDHEN and CDR2 as SYDVKM. The CDR3: CASSLGQTLTTEAFF. The DNA for the CDR3 is TGTGCCAGCAGTTTGGGACAAACCCTAACCACTGAAGCTTTCTTT.

This clonotype occurred a few times. This chain joins TRBV12-3 or TRBV12-4 and TRBJ2-7, with D unresolved. The CDR3 has 12 amino acids. Trimming took 2 bases from V and 6 from J, leaving 8 bases between them. In nucleotides, the CDR3 is TGTGCCAGCAGTTTATTTAGTACCGAGCAGTACTTC. Its translation is CASSLFSTEQYF.

J is TRBJ2-7 and V is TRBV2, with D maybe TRBD1 (6 bases). The CDR3 spans 13 residues. V was shortened by 10 bases and J by 4 bases, with 17 bases between the two germline ends. Germline V gene data show CDR1 as SNHLY and CDR2 as FYNNEI. CDR3 protein: CAIQRGTTYEQYF. The CDR3 DNA follows: TGTGCCATCCAAAGGGGGACGACATACGAGCAGTACTTC.

There are a few counts of this clonotype. The chain uses TRBV7-9 and TRBJ2-3; 9 bases line up with TRBD2. The germline gives CDR1 SEHNR, CDR2 FQNEAQ (reference sequence). The CDR3 covers 15 residues. Trimming cost V 8 bases and J 4 bases; bases outside gene matches: 10. The CDR3 sequence is CASGTGTSLADTQYF. The CDR3 coding sequence is TGTGCCAGCGGTACCGGGACTAGCTTGGCAGATACGCAGTATTTT.